This is a list of T cell receptor beta chains from one sample in a study of cytomegalovirus exposure and HLA in healthy donors. Assay used: immunoSEQ multiplex PCR; TCRdb lists only in-frame clones, some missing. The sample shows 110,000 to 150,000 clones, around 10% of them seen only once. The specimen was PBMCs. The origin of the receptors is a male donor in good health and CMV-seronegative. Each CDR3 is given with its conserved first and last residue. A D gene is named only where the DNA matches it firmly. Clone size, where shown, is once, few, many, or a class for clones that have expanded.

size	J	D	V	DNA	CDR3
few	TRBJ1-2	-	TRBV27	TGTGCCAGCAGTTTAATGGGCGGGATAGCCGGCGGCTACACCTTC	CASSLMGGIAGGYTF
-	TRBJ2-7	TRBD1	TRBV6-1	TGTGCCAGCAGTCGGACAGGGGAAGGCTACTACGAGCAGTACTTC	CASSRTGEGYYEQYF
-	TRBJ2-3	-	TRBV7-2	TGTGCCAGCAGCTCCGAGGTCGGCACAGATACGCAGTATTTT	CASSSEVGTDTQYF
-	TRBJ1-2	-	TRBV4-3	TGCGCCAGCAGCCAAGATGAGGGGGGGAGGTATGGCTACACCTTC	CASSQDEGGRYGYTF
-	TRBJ2-7	TRBD2	TRBV28	TGTGCCAGCAGTGCGGGACTAGCGGGACGAGTTTACGAGCAGTACTTC	CASSAGLAGRVYEQYF
few	TRBJ2-7	TRBD1	TRBV13	TGTGCCAGCAGCCAGACAGGGGGTCAATACGAGCAGTACTTC	CASSQTGGQYEQYF
-	TRBJ1-2	-	TRBV7-6	TGTGCCAGCAGCCCCGCGGGGGGTGGCTATGGCTACACCTTC	CASSPAGGGYGYTF
-	TRBJ2-7	-	TRBV9	TGTGCCAGCAGCGACAGGGCCTCGTTGGGGGAGCAGTACTTC	CASSDRASLGEQYF
few	TRBJ2-1	-	TRBV4-3	TGCGCCAGCAGCCCGTCGGGGAGCGCCTTCTCCTACAATGAGCAGTTCTTC	CASSPSGSAFSYNEQFF
few	TRBJ1-3	-	TRBV2	TGTGCCAGCCGATACGCCAGCTCTGGAAACACCATATATTTT	CASRYASSGNTIYF
few	TRBJ1-4	-	TRBV30	TGTGCCTGGAGTCCGCTCGGGAAAAAACTGTTTTTT	CAWSPLGKKLFF
-	TRBJ1-1	-	TRBV4-3	TGCGCCAGCAGCCAAGCAGGGGTACACACTGAAGCTTTCTTT	CASSQAGVHTEAFF
-	TRBJ2-7	-	TRBV6-5	TGTGCCAGCAGGAATACAGGAGCCTACGAGCAGTACTTC	CASRNTGAYEQYF
few	TRBJ2-3	-	TRBV29-1	TGCAGCGTTGTTTCGGGGTTCGGGGATACGCAGTATTTT	CSVVSGFGDTQYF
few	TRBJ2-5	-	TRBV4-3	TGCGCCAGCAGCCAAGAAGCATACGTGTACCAAGAGACCCAGTACTTC	CASSQEAYVYQETQYF
-	TRBJ2-7	TRBD1	TRBV4-1	TGCGCCAGCAGCCAAGGGGGGACAGGGGTGTACGAGCAGTACTTC	CASSQGGTGVYEQYF
-	TRBJ2-3	-	TRBV19	TGTGCCAGTAGTATAGCCGACCAGGGGACAGATACGCAGTATTTT	CASSIADQGTDTQYF